This entry lists 27 T cell receptor beta chains sequenced from one sample in a study of shared clonotypes between healthy human individuals (dated by TCRdb to about 2020). The library relied on the immunoSEQ multiplex PCR assay. The source is immuneACCESS, and TCRdb retained only in-frame sequences with V and J called. Part of the clones is not carried over; for the studies checked, unresolved V genes explain less than half of this, and the remainder is unexplained. Present in this sample are under 600,000 clones, nearly 98% of which were seen just once. 0.25% to 0.35% of the sample goes to the ten largest clones. CD8 naive samples were obtained by positive selection for CCR7 among CD45RO-negative cells, yielding a CD45RA+CCR7+ population from which TemRA cells were excluded. The sample taken for sequencing was naive CD8+ T cells sorted from blood. The cell subset or site label here, explained by the study, means: CD45RA+CCR7+. These receptors came from a man aged 30 to 39 in good health.

The chain joins TRBV28 to TRBJ2-7; D tentatively reads TRBD1 or TRBD2 (6 bases each). Per the germline V gene, CDR1 is MDHEN and CDR2 is SYDVKM. V shed 8 bases and J shed 3 bases, with 20 bases lying between them. This CDR3 has 15 amino acids. CDR3 protein: CASLGGSGTGYEQYF. The CDR3 DNA sequence: TGTGCCAGCCTAGGGGGGTCGGGGACTGGCTACGAGCAGTACTTC.

V is TRBV27 and J is TRBJ2-7, with a weak D call TRBD2 (6 bases). This CDR3 has 13 residues. Trimming shortened V by 6 bases and J by 3 bases, and 12 bases separated the two germline ends. The germline V gene encodes CDR1 MNHEY and CDR2 SMNVEV (reference sequence). DNA for the CDR3: TGTGCCAGCAGAGACGGGAGTAACTACGAGCAGTACTTC. Its translation is CASRDGSNYEQYF.

This chain connects TRBV7-2 to TRBJ2-1; a possible D gene is TRBD1 (6 bases). Germline CDR1 reads SGHTA; CDR2 reads FQGNSA. Deletions cut 5 bases from V and 4 bases from J, with 15 bases between. The CDR3 consists of 15 residues. The CDR3 coding sequence is TGTGCCAGCAGCCGAGCCTCGGGACAATACAATGAGCAGTTCTTC. It specifies CASSRASGQYNEQFF. The variable domain in full, with the rest retrieved from reference TRBV7-2 and TRBJ2-1, is GAGVSQSPSNKVTEKGKDVELRCDPISGHTALYWYRQSLGQGLEFLIYFQGNSAPDKSGLPSDRFSAERTGGSVSTLTIQRTQQEDSAVYLCASSRASGQYNEQFFGPGTRLTVL.

The CDR3 sequence: CASSLEGRGLTDTQYF. For the CDR3, the DNA is TGTGCCAGCAGCTTGGAGGGCAGAGGACTCACAGATACGCAGTATTTT. The chain joins TRBV5-5 to TRBJ2-3; perhaps TRBD2 as D (5 bases). The germline gives CDR1 SGHKS, CDR2 YYEKEE (reference sequence). The CDR3 has 16 amino acids. The V end was cut by 0 bases, the J end by 2 bases, with 13 bases between.

The chain employs TRBV7-9 and TRBJ1-2; D unclear. Germline lookup yields CDR1 SEHNR and CDR2 FQNEAQ (reference sequence). V was cut by 0 bases and J by 0 bases, with 5 bases left in between. There are 14 residues in the CDR3. DNA of the CDR3: TGTGCCAGCAGCTTAGCTACAGCTAACTATGGCTACACCTTC. This codes for CASSLATANYGYTF.

The chain has TRBV10-3 and TRBJ2-6; the match to TRBD2 covers 7 bases. The CDR3 loop spans 15 amino acids. The junction had 1 base not matched to a gene; V was cut back by 3 bases and J by 2 bases. In germline, CDR1 is ENHRY, CDR2 SYGVKD. The CDR3 DNA reads as TGTGCCATCAGTGACCGGGGGGCTGGGGCCAACGTCCTGACTTTC. Translation: CAISDRGAGANVLTF.

V gene TRBV21-1 combines with J gene TRBJ1-5; the table's D call of TRBD1 was not tested on the DNA. TRBV21-1 is labeled a pseudogene. CDR3 length: 20 amino acids. In DNA form, the CDR3 reads TGTGCCAGCAGCAAAGTTACAGGGTGGGGAATTGTGTGCCGACATCAGCCCCAGCATTTT. It is translated as CASSKVTGWGIVCRHQPQHF.

Remarks on this clone: Distinct nucleotide sequences in the sample also encode this CDR3. The rearrangement joins TRBV7-2 to TRBJ2-7, with 13 bases identical to TRBD2. The CDR3 sequence is 16 residues long. Germline V gene sequence: CDR1 SGHTA, CDR2 FQGNSA. Trimming took 4 bases from V and 0 from J; bases not matched to a gene: 3. CDR3 DNA: TGTGCCAGCAGCTCCGGACTAGCGGGGGTCTCCTACGAGCAGTACTTC. It codes for CASSSGLAGVSYEQYF. The whole variable domain, filled in from reference TRBV7-2 and TRBJ2-7, reads GAGVSQSPSNKVTEKGKDVELRCDPISGHTALYWYRQSLGQGLEFLIYFQGNSAPDKSGLPSDRFSAERTGGSVSTLTIQRTQQEDSAVYLCASSSGLAGVSYEQYFGPGTRLTVT.

The chain employs TRBV13 and TRBJ2-7; 9 bases fit TRBD2. Germline-derived CDR1 and CDR2 are PRHDT and FYEKMQ (reference sequence). V trimming: 5 bases; J trimming: 4 bases; junction bases outside the gene matches: 12. The CDR3 is 16 residues long. The CDR3 DNA reads as TGTGCCAGCAGCCCCGGCCCAGCGGGAGGACAATACGAGCAGTACTTC. Residues: CASSPGPAGGQYEQYF.

V gene TRBV14 combines with J gene TRBJ1-1; 10 bases line up with TRBD1. CDR1 and CDR2 (germline): SGHDN, FVKESK. The CDR3 totals 16 residues. The junction had 5 bases not matched to a gene; V was cut back by 4 bases and J by 0 bases. CDR3 DNA: TGTGCCAGCAGCCCTCGACAGGGGGCGTTGAACACTGAAGCTTTCTTT. Translated: CASSPRQGALNTEAFF.

For this clone: Other DNA sequences in the sample encode the same CDR3. Here the CDR3 DNA reads TGTGCCAGCAGTTTGGGACAGGGAAGACAGCCCCAGCATTTT. This codes for CASSLGQGRQPQHF. This rearrangement joins TRBV28 to TRBJ1-5; 9 nucleotides agree with TRBD1. Germline V gene data show CDR1 as MDHEN and CDR2 as SYDVKM. The length of the CDR3 is 14 residues. V was clipped by 3 bases and J by 7 bases; unmatched bases: 4.

The chain uses TRBV10-3 and TRBJ2-7; 9 bases are shared with TRBD1. Looked up from germline, CDR1 is ENHRY and CDR2 is SYGVKD. The CDR3 spans 13 residues. Unmatched junction bases numbered 3, after V lost 6 bases and J lost 3 bases. CDR3 protein: CAIRRDRVYEQYF. The CDR3 bases are TGTGCCATCAGGCGGGACAGGGTCTACGAGCAGTACTTC.

V usage is TRBV30 and J usage is TRBJ2-1, with 10 bases identical to TRBD2. CDR3 length equals 15 residues. Per the germline V gene, CDR1 is GTSNPN and CDR2 is SVGIG (reference sequence). J gave up 8 bases and V 4 bases, and 11 bases lay outside the gene matches. The CDR3 DNA follows: TGTGCCTGGACGAGGACTAGCGGAACCTGGGATGAGCAGTTCTTC. Amino acids: CAWTRTSGTWDEQFF.

CDR3 residues: CASSEVRGREAGELFF. In DNA form, the CDR3 reads TGCGCCAGCAGTGAGGTCCGTGGCAGGGAGGCCGGGGAGCTGTTTTTT. This chain joins TRBV10-1 and TRBJ2-2, with D perhaps TRBD2 (6 bases). Trimming removed 2 bases from V and 6 bases from J, with 16 bases in between. Germline-derived CDR1 and CDR2 are WNHNN and SYGVQD (reference sequence). The CDR3 runs 16 residues.

V is TRBV7-9 and J is TRBJ2-1; the match to TRBD2 covers 8 bases. Germline CDR1 and CDR2: SEHNR and FQNEAQ (reference sequence). V lost 1 base and J lost 7; bases outside the gene matches: 6. This CDR3 contains 15 residues. CDR3 nucleotides: TGTGCCAGCAGCTTAGAAGGACTAGCCCGGAATGAGCAGTTCTTC. Protein: CASSLEGLARNEQFF.

CDR3 sequence: CASSEGASGTYEQFF. CDR3 coding DNA: TGTGCCAGCAGCGAGGGGGCTAGCGGGACCTATGAGCAGTTCTTC. The chain employs TRBV7-3 and TRBJ2-1; 9 bases are a match to TRBD2. Trimming cost V 5 bases and J 8 bases; bases outside gene matches: 10. This CDR3 region has 15 residues. Germline V gives CDR1 SGHTA, CDR2 FQGTGA.

The chain joins TRBV28 to TRBJ2-1; D is perhaps TRBD1 (5 bases). Germline loops: CDR1 MDHEN, CDR2 SYDVKM. The CDR3 contains 12 residues. Trimming left V 1 base short and J 10 bases short, with 8 bases between. The DNA of the CDR3 is TGTGCCAGCAGTTTATTCAAGGGGGAGCAGTTCTTC. It specifies CASSLFKGEQFF.

The CDR3 spells CASSQKGAGGPDTQYF. CDR3 nucleotide sequence: TGCGCCAGCAGCCAAAAAGGGGCGGGAGGGCCGGATACGCAGTATTTT. The chain has TRBV4-3 and TRBJ2-3; 9 nucleotides line up with TRBD2. Germline assignment: CDR1 LGHNA and CDR2 YSLEER. CDR3 length: 16 amino acids. The V and J ends lost 2 bases and 6 bases, in that order; junction bases with no gene match: 9.

The chain employs TRBV7-9 and TRBJ2-5, with TRBD2 matching 16 bases. There are 18 residues in the CDR3. The junction had 6 bases not matched to a gene; V was cut back by 1 base and J by 4 bases. Looked up from germline, CDR1 is SEHNR and CDR2 is FQNEAQ (reference sequence). The CDR3 DNA is TGTGCCAGCAGCTTAGTAGGGACTAGCGGGAGGGCCGGAGAGACCCAGTACTTC. This translates into CASSLVGTSGRAGETQYF.

This chain links TRBV19 with TRBJ1-5; D gene uncertain. The CDR3 runs 13 residues. Germline CDR1 and CDR2: LNHDA and SQIVND (reference sequence). V was cut by 3 bases and J by 6 bases, with 9 bases left in between. The CDR3 sequence is CASSILGSQPQHF. The DNA for the CDR3 is TGTGCCAGTAGTATTTTGGGATCTCAGCCCCAGCATTTT.

The V gene is TRBV27, the J gene TRBJ2-1, with D maybe TRBD2 (6 bases). Germline V gene sequence: CDR1 MNHEY, CDR2 SMNVEV (reference sequence). The V and J ends lost 5 bases and 0 bases respectively, with 26 bases between them. The CDR3 loop spans 20 amino acids. The DNA of the CDR3 is TGTGCCAGCAGTCTGATAGCGGACCCGAGCCTGTTACCCTCCTACAATGAGCAGTTCTTC. Translation: CASSLIADPSLLPSYNEQFF.

This clone was detected only once. One junction end does not reproduce the germline sequence, and a read error may be involved. The chain links TRBV4-1 to TRBJ1-4, with D hard to call. Germline values: CDR1 MGHRA, CDR2 YSYEKL. The length of the CDR3 is 16 residues. The CDR3 DNA reads as TGCGCCAGCAGCCAGGAGTACAGCGCGGCTAACGAAAAACTGTTTTTT. Protein product: CASSQEYSAANEKLFF.

The gene calls are TRBV18 and TRBJ2-3; 10 bases match TRBD2. Trimming cost V 1 base and J 5 bases; bases outside gene matches: 6. The CDR3 runs 16 residues. CDR1 is KGHSH, CDR2 LQKENI, per germline. CDR3 sequence reads: CASSPRLAGVGDTQYF. In DNA form, the CDR3 reads TGTGCCAGCTCACCACGCCTAGCGGGAGTGGGAGATACGCAGTATTTT.

The genes are TRBV29-1 and TRBJ2-3, with 7 bases aligning to TRBD1. The CDR3 runs to 13 residues. Trimming removed 8 bases from V and 4 bases from J; junction bases left unmatched: 9. Looked up from germline, CDR1 is SQVTM and CDR2 is ANQGSEA. The CDR3 bases are TGCAGCAGCCGGGACAGAGGGCCAGATACGCAGTATTTT. It yields the protein CSSRDRGPDTQYF.

The chain is built from TRBV10-1 and TRBJ2-7; possible D gene TRBD2, 6 bases. The CDR3 extends over 16 amino acids. V lost 2 bases to trimming and J lost 4 bases, with 18 bases between them. The germline V gene encodes CDR1 WNHNN and CDR2 SYGVQD (reference sequence). The CDR3 DNA is TGCGCCAGCAGTGAGGTCGGGGCGGGATTTTTATACGAGCAGTACTTC. This sequence encodes CASSEVGAGFLYEQYF.

The gene calls are TRBV28 and TRBJ2-1, with no clear D. The germline gives CDR1 MDHEN, CDR2 SYDVKM. The V gene lost 3 bases and the J gene lost 6 bases, with 6 bases spanning the gap. The CDR3 contains 12 residues. CDR3 coding DNA: TGTGCCAGCAGTTTTAGAGTCAATGAGCAGTTCTTC. Its protein product is CASSFRVNEQFF.

The V gene is TRBV18, the J gene TRBJ2-3; 9 positions match TRBD2. The CDR3 is made up of 14 amino acids. Trimming cost V 6 bases and J 6 bases; bases outside gene matches: 7. CDR1 is KGHSH and CDR2 is LQKENI in the germline V gene. The CDR3 loop is CASSLKREEDTQYF. The CDR3 region has the DNA TGTGCCAGCTCGCTAAAGCGGGAGGAGGATACGCAGTATTTT.